This section outlines one TCR beta chain sequence together with its context. The data were taken from a study of OX40 agonist ivuxolimab in advanced cancers. For the study at large: Patients in the trial were receiving intravenous ivuxolimab every 2 weeks, at doses of 0.01 to 10 mg/kg.

Assay: immunoSEQ multiplex PCR; the TCRdb copy retains only in-frame clones and omits some. The sample includes 85,000 to 90,000 clones, 80% to 95% of them seen just once. CDR3 length: 15 residues. Looked up from germline, CDR1 is SGHTA and CDR2 is FQGNSA. Between the trimmed V and J ends, which lost 3 bases and 4 bases, there was a span of 15 bases. The chain combines TRBV7-2 with TRBJ1-1; possibly TRBD1 for D (6 bases). This sample comprised CD4+ or CD8+ T cells sorted from blood, obtained in a trial of the OX40 agonist ivuxolimab. The receptor was isolated from an adult with an advanced solid tumor such as melanoma, head and neck, liver or kidney cancer. The CDR3 loop reads CASSFIQQGGTEAFF. CDR3 sequence (DNA): TGTGCCAGCAGCTTCATTCAACAGGGAGGCACTGAAGCTTTCTTT.